This T cell receptor beta chain derives from a study of vaccination effects on CD4 cells after COVID-19. Study-level background: It was a median of 72 days after the second dose that post-vaccine samples were obtained. Study conclusions and caveats: Within healthy vaccinees, only 1 of 255 vaccine-induced clones displayed cross-reactivity with common cold coronaviruses.

The data were produced by immunoSEQ multiplex PCR, yet TCRdb's version contains in-frame clones alone and is incomplete. The sample has 35,000 to 40,000 clones, about 80% seen once; the top ten hold roughly 2%. Viral peptide pool expansion of antigen-specific CD4+ T cells preceded sequencing in the ViraFEST assay. The culture ran for approximately 9 days before CD4+ T cells were isolated. Participants each got two BNT162b2 or mRNA-1273 vaccine doses. Vaccine recipients, nucleocapsid antibody negative, had no prior SARS-CoV-2 infection. Approximately 2 million PBMC were placed in each well, which was supplemented with 10 IU/ml IL-2 and roughly 10 ug/ml peptides. The CDR3 covers 15 residues. V lost 3 bases and J lost 9; bases outside the gene matches: 6. Per the germline V gene, CDR1 is PRHDT and CDR2 is FYEKMQ (reference sequence). This clone was seen a handful of times. Antigen specificity is unknown.

This chain joins TRBV13 and TRBJ1-6; TRBD1 aligns across 9 bases. The source material was CD4+ T cells from PBMCs cultured with HCoV-NL63 spike peptides, sampled after COVID-19 vaccination. The TCR was taken from a human donor who received a COVID-19 vaccine. Some clones in this sample may be carry-over from other donors' samples. Here the CDR3 DNA reads TGTGCCAGCAGCTTTACAGGGGGCGTCGGTTCACCCCTCCACTTT. Translating it yields CASSFTGGVGSPLHF.